These 5 T cell receptor beta chains share one sample of origin, sequenced in a study of shared clonotypes between healthy human individuals. TCRdb keeps only in-frame clones here, not all; method: immunoSEQ multiplex PCR. The top ten hold about 34% of the sample, which has fewer than 850,000 clones, about 90% seen once. The sample consisted of memory CD8+ T cells from PBMCs. Stated subset: CD45RO+ cells pooled with CCR7-negative TemRA cells. All receptors come from a man in his late teens or twenties in good health. Some clones in this sample may be carry-over from other donors' samples.

This clone was seen a handful of times. The V call is TRBV7-9, the J call TRBJ1-1; weak D call: TRBD1 (6 bases). The V gene lost 4 bases and the J gene lost 2 bases, with 11 bases spanning the gap. The germline V gene has CDR1 SEHNR and CDR2 FQNEAQ (reference sequence). The CDR3 has 14 amino acids. The CDR3 here is CASSSKTGNTEAFF. CDR3 DNA sequence: TGTGCCAGCAGCTCAAAGACAGGAAACACTGAAGCTTTCTTT.

The chain recombines TRBV15 with TRBJ2-1; 7 nucleotides align to TRBD2. Germline loops: CDR1 LNHNV, CDR2 YYDKDF (reference sequence). The CDR3 spans 16 residues. The V and J ends lost 2 bases and 6 bases, in that order; junction bases with no gene match: 10. The CDR3, as DNA: TGTGCCACCAGCAGACCTAGGGAGGGACTGGGCAATGAGCAGTTCTTC. Protein: CATSRPREGLGNEQFF. Using reference TRBV15 and TRBJ2-1 for the parts outside the CDR3, the full variable domain is DAMVIQNPRYQVTQFGKPVTLSCSQTLNHNVMYWYQQKSSQAPKLLFHYYDKDFNNEADTPDNFQSRRPNTSFCFLDIRSPGLGDTAMYLCATSRPREGLGNEQFFGPGTRLTVL.

A note on this clone: The same CDR3 also results from other DNA sequences found in this sample. V usage is TRBV27 and J usage is TRBJ2-7, with D possibly TRBD1 on 5 matching bases. The V end lost 6 bases, the J end lost 2 bases, and 11 bases lay between the germline ends. Germline CDR1 MNHEY, CDR2 SMNVEV (reference sequence). The CDR3 is 13 residues long. In DNA, the CDR3 is TGTGCCAGCAGCCCCAGACAGACCTACGAGCAGTACTTC. Translated, it gives CASSPRQTYEQYF.

This clone was detected once. The gene calls are TRBV30 and TRBJ2-1, with D tentatively TRBD2 (6 bases). This CDR3 is built from 13 residues. Trimming pared 2 bases from V and 10 bases from J, leaving 15 bases between. Germline-derived CDR1 and CDR2 are GTSNPN and SVGIG (reference sequence). The CDR3 DNA follows: TGTGCCTGGAGTCCTCTCAATCGGGGGGAGCAGTTCTTC. Its protein product is CAWSPLNRGEQFF. Supplemented by reference TRBV30 and TRBJ2-1, the full variable domain reads SQTIHQWPATLVQPVGSPLSLECTVEGTSNPNLYWYRQAAGRGLQLLFYSVGIGQISSEVPQNLSASRPQDRQFILSSKKLLLSDSGFYLCAWSPLNRGEQFFGPGTRLTVL.

This clone has a single count. The J gene is TRBJ1-1, the V gene TRBV5-8; D remains ambiguous. This CDR3 has 11 amino acids. V lost 4 bases to trimming and J lost 5 bases, with 6 bases between them. The germline gives CDR1 SGHTS, CDR2 YDEGEE. Written as DNA, the CDR3 is TGTGCCAGCAGCCCCCGGACTGAAGCTTTCTTT. The encoded protein is CASSPRTEAFF.